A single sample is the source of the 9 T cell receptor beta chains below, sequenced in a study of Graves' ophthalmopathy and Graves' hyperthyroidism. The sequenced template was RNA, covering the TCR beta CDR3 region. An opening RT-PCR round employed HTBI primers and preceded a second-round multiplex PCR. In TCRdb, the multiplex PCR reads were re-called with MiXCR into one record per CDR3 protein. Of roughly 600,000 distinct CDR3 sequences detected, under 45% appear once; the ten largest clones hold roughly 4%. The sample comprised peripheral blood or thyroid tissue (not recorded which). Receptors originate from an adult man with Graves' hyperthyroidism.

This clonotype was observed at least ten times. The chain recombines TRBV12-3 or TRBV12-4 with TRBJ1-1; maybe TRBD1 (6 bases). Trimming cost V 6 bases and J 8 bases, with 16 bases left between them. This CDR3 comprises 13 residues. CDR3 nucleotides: TGTGCCAGCAGCAAATTAGGGGGTACGGAAGCTTTCTTT. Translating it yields CASSKLGGTEAFF.

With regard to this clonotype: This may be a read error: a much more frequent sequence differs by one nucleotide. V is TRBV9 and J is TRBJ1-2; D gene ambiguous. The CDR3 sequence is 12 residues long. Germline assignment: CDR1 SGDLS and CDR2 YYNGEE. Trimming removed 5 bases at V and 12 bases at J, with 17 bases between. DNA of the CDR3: TGTGCCAGCAGTTCAGGTGCCTTCGGCCACACCTTC. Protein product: CASSSGAFGHTF.

The CDR3 is CASSLVGSNEKLFF. In DNA, the CDR3 is TGTGCCAGCAGCTTGGTGGGGTCTAATGAAAAACTGTTTTTT. The chain carries TRBV7-9 and TRBJ1-4; unclear D gene. The length of the CDR3 is 14 residues. CDR1 SEHNR and CDR2 FQNEAQ come from the germline V gene (reference sequence). The germline V and J ends were trimmed by 3 bases and 3 bases, with 8 bases remaining between them.

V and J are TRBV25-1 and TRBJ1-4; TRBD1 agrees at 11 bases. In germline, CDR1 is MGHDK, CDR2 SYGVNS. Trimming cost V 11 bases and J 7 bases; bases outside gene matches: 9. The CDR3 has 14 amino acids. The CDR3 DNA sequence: TGTGCCTGGAGTGCCGGGACAGGGGGTGAAAAACTGTTTTTT. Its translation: CAWSAGTGGEKLFF.

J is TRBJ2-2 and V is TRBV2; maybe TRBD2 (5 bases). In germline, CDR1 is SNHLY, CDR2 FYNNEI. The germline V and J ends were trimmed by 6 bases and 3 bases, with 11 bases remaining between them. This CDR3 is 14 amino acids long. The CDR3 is CASRFGIDTGELFF. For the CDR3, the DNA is TGTGCCAGCAGGTTCGGGATAGACACCGGGGAGCTGTTTTTT.

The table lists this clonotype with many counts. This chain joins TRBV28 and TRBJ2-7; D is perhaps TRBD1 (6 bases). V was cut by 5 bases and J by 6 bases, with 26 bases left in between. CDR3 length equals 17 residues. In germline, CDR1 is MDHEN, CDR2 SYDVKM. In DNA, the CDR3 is TGTGCCAGCAGTCCCCAGACAGGTTCACCTCCTACCTCCGAGCAGTACTTC. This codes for CASSPQTGSPPTSEQYF.

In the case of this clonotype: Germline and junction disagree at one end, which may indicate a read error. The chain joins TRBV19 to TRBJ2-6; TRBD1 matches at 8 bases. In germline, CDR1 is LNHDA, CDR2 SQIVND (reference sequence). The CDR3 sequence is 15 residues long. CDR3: CASSIAVTGVNVLTF. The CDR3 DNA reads TGTGCCAGTAGTATAGCAGTGACAGGGGTCAACGTCCTGACTTTC.

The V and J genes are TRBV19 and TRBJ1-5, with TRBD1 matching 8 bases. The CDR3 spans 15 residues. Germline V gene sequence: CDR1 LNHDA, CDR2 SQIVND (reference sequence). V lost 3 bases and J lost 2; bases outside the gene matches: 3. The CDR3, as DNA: TGTGCCAGTAGTATGGCGACAGGGGGCAATCAGCCCCAGCATTTT. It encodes CASSMATGGNQPQHF. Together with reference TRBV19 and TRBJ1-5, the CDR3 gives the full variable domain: DGGITQSPKYLFRKEGQNVTLSCEQNLNHDAMYWYRQDPGQGLRLIYYSQIVNDFQKGDIAEGYSVSREKKESFPLTVTSAQKNPTAFYLCASSMATGGNQPQHFGDGTRLSIL.

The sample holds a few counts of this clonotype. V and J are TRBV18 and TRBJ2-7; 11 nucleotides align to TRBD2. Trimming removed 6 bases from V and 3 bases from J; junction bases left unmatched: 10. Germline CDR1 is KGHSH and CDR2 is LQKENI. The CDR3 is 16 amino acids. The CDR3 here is CASSPTGTSGGYEQYF. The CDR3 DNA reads TGTGCCAGCTCTCCAACAGGGACTAGCGGAGGCTACGAGCAGTACTTC. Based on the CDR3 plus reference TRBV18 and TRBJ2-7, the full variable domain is NAGVMQNPRHLVRRRGQEARLRCSPMKGHSHVYWYRQLPEEGLKFMVYLQKENIIDESGMPKERFSAEFPKEGPSILRIQQVVRGDSAAYFCASSPTGTSGGYEQYFGPGTRLTVT.